This is a list of T cell receptor beta chains from one sample in a study of CD8 T cells in ankylosing spondylitis. TCRdb re-derived calls from the 5' RACE reads in MiXCR, one entry per CDR3 protein. Of 80,000 to 90,000 distinct CDR3 sequences in the sample, about 27% were seen once. The sample was blood, either unsorted or a sorted T cell fraction (not recorded which). The receptors derive from a male donor with ankylosing spondylitis or in good health (not recorded which). Both conserved end residues are part of each CDR3. The order of the fields is clone size, J gene, D gene, V gene, CDR3 DNA, CDR3 protein. D genes are given only for firm matches. Expanded clones get a size class; other rows say once, few or many, or leave the size out.

>NA|TRBJ2-1|NA|TRBV7-9
TGTGCCAGCAGTCCGGCGGGGGCGACTGAGCAGTTCTTC
CASSPAGATEQFF
>NA|TRBJ2-5|NA|TRBV20-1
TGCAGTGCTAGTGGTGGACTATCTCAAGAGACCCAGTACTTC
CSASGGLSQETQYF
>NA|TRBJ2-7|TRBD2|TRBV10-3
TGTGCCATCAGTGTAGCCGCGGGAGGATCGGGCGAGCAGTACTTC
CAISVAAGGSGEQYF
>NA|TRBJ2-2|NA|TRBV5-1
TGCGCCAGCAGCTTGACAGGGCGACTCGGGGAGCTGTTTTTT
CASSLTGRLGELFF
>NA|TRBJ1-2|NA|TRBV5-1
TGCGCCAGCAGACAGGTCAGCGACTATGGCTACACCTTC
CASRQVSDYGYTF
>NA|TRBJ2-3|TRBD2|TRBV11-2
TGTGCCAGCAGCTTGAGACTAGCGGGGGGGCCAGGAGATACGCAGTATTTT
CASSLRLAGGPGDTQYF
>NA|TRBJ1-3|NA|TRBV7-3
TGTGCCAGCAGCCGTGACCCTGGAAACACCATATATTTT
CASSRDPGNTIYF
>few|TRBJ2-7|TRBD1|TRBV20-1
TGCAGTGCTAGAGGACAGGGGAATTGGGAGCAGTACTTC
CSARGQGNWEQYF
>NA|TRBJ2-1|NA|TRBV7-3
TGTGCCAGCAGCTTCGAACCAAGCTCCTACAATGAGCAGTTCTTC
CASSFEPSSYNEQFF
>few|TRBJ2-3|TRBD2|TRBV20-1
TGCAGTGCTAGTACACTAGCGGCAAGACTGTCATCTAGCACAGATACGCAGTATTTT
CSASTLAARLSSSTDTQYF
>few|TRBJ1-1|NA|TRBV5-1
TGCGCCAGCAGCATCAGACAGGCCACTGAAGCTTTCTTT
CASSIRQATEAFF
>NA|TRBJ1-2|TRBD1|TRBV5-1
TGCGCCAGCAGCTTGGAGGGGACAGGAGTCTATGGCTACACCTTC
CASSLEGTGVYGYTF
>NA|TRBJ2-2|TRBD1|TRBV7-8
TGTGCCAGCAGCTCCAAGGACAGGGGTTTGGTAACCGGGGAGCTGTTTTTT
CASSSKDRGLVTGELFF
>few|TRBJ2-3|NA|TRBV5-1
TGCGCCAGCAGCTTGTTTGATACGCAGTATTTT
CASSLFDTQYF
>few|TRBJ2-7|NA|TRBV7-9
TGTGCCAGCAGCTTAACGAGAACAGCAAACGAGCAGTACTTC
CASSLTRTANEQYF
>NA|TRBJ2-5|TRBD1|TRBV5-6
TGTGCCAGCATCCGGACAGGGGAAGAGACCCAGTACTTC
CASIRTGEETQYF
>NA|TRBJ1-4|NA|TRBV7-9
TGTGCCAGCAGCTTATCAGGGGCCGCGGAGAATGAAAAACTGTTTTTT
CASSLSGAAENEKLFF
>few|TRBJ2-7|TRBD2|TRBV5-1
TGCGCCAGCAGCTTGGACGCTAGCGGGGACGAGCAGTACTTC
CASSLDASGDEQYF
>NA|TRBJ1-1|TRBD1|TRBV5-1
TGCGCCAGCAGCCCTACAACCAGGACAGGAATGAACACTGAAGCTTTCTTT
CASSPTTRTGMNTEAFF
>few|TRBJ2-1|NA|TRBV12-3/TRBV12-4
TGTGCCAGCAGTTCATCAACAGGGATCTTGGGCAATGAGCAGTTCTTC
CASSSSTGILGNEQFF
>few|TRBJ2-7|TRBD1|TRBV20-1
TGCAGTGCTAGAGAGGCATCGGGGACAGGCTCCAACGAGCAGTACTTC
CSAREASGTGSNEQYF
>NA|TRBJ2-1|NA|TRBV20-1
TGCAGTGCCCCCCAGCCCAGGCTAGCGAACAATGAGCAGTTCTTC
CSAPQPRLANNEQFF
>few|TRBJ2-7|NA|TRBV4-1
TGCGCCAGCAGCCAACCCTGGGGTGTTTCCCACGAGCAGTACTTC
CASSQPWGVSHEQYF
>NA|TRBJ2-1|TRBD2|TRBV5-1
TGCGCCAGCAGCTTGATTCCCCGACTAGCGGGAGTGACCTACAATGAGCAGTTCTTC
CASSLIPRLAGVTYNEQFF
>NA|TRBJ2-3|NA|TRBV12-3/TRBV12-4
TGTGCCAGCAGTTTAGCTAGCGGACAACACACAGATACGCAGTATTTT
CASSLASGQHTDTQYF
>NA|TRBJ2-3|TRBD2|TRBV5-6
TGTGCCAGCAGCTTTTATCGCGGGAGTCCGGATACGCAGTATTTT
CASSFYRGSPDTQYF
>NA|TRBJ1-1|NA|TRBV7-2
TGTGCCAGTACTATCCCCGGGACGCGGGGCACTGAAGCTTTCTTT
CASTIPGTRGTEAFF
>few|TRBJ1-1|NA|TRBV6-6
TGTGCCAGCACCTGGGGGGCTGAAGCTTTCTTT
CASTWGAEAFF
>NA|TRBJ2-7|NA|TRBV7-2
TGTGCCAGCAGCCCCCAAAGTTCGGGCCTAGAGCAGTACTTC
CASSPQSSGLEQYF
>few|TRBJ2-2|NA|TRBV15
TGTGCCACCAGCAGACCAAACACCGGGGAGCTGTTTTTT
CATSRPNTGELFF
>many|TRBJ2-7|TRBD2|TRBV10-3
TGTGCCACAACCGGGACTAGATCCTACGAGCAGTACTTC
CATTGTRSYEQYF
>NA|TRBJ1-3|NA|TRBV5-1
TGCGCCAGCAGCGCCGGGCTAGCCGGGATCTCTGGAAACACCATATATTTT
CASSAGLAGISGNTIYF
>NA|TRBJ2-2|TRBD1|TRBV27
TGTGCCAGCAGTTCCTACAGGGGCACCGGGGAGCTGTTTTTT
CASSSYRGTGELFF
>NA|TRBJ2-2|NA|TRBV7-6
TGTGCCAGCAGCTTAGACAGGGATGTGAACACCGGGGAGCTGTTTTTT
CASSLDRDVNTGELFF
>NA|TRBJ2-1|TRBD2|TRBV5-1
TGCGCCAGCCAGGGACTAGCGGGAGTGCATGAGCAGTTCTTC
CASQGLAGVHEQFF
>few|TRBJ2-2|NA|TRBV20-1
TGCAGTGCTAGAGGGGACGGGGAGCTGTTTTTT
CSARGDGELFF
>NA|TRBJ1-6|TRBD1|TRBV5-1
TGCGCCAGCAGTTTGAGGGACAGCACCAATTCACCCCTCCACTTT
CASSLRDSTNSPLHF